This T cell receptor (beta chain) appears in the sequencing data of a study of PD-L1 blockade in urothelial cancer. Libraries were prepared by immunoSEQ multiplex PCR; TCRdb keeps only in-frame clonotypes and omits some of them. This sample has 35,000 to 40,000 clones, with approximately 80% found just once. The CDR3 covers 13 residues. The V gene lost 0 bases and the J gene lost 6 bases, with 8 bases spanning the gap. The V gene's germline CDR1 is LNHDA and CDR2 SQIVND (reference sequence). The receptor comes from a man in his sixties with urothelial cancer. The sample was PBMCs, taken around atezolizumab (anti-PD-L1) treatment. This chain connects TRBV19 to TRBJ2-5; TRBD1 is a possible D gene (5 bases). This CDR3 reads CASSIDRDKTQYF. In DNA form, the CDR3 reads TGTGCCAGTAGTATAGACAGGGATAAGACCCAGTACTTC.